A selection of T cell receptor beta chains follows, all from one sample in a study of T cell responses to AZD1222 COVID-19 vaccine. Sequenced by immunoSEQ multiplex PCR; TCRdb stores in-frame clones only, minus some. The data hold some 130,000 clones, with 80% to 95% observed a single time. The sequencing here drew on peripheral blood, taken 28 days after the second AZD1222 dose. The receptor set was obtained from an adult who received the AZD1222 COVID-19 vaccine. Each CDR3 is given with its conserved first and last residue. The D gene is left open where the match is weak. Size is omitted from some rows. Given values are once, few, many or a class for expanded clones.

v_call	clone_size	d_call	j_call	cdr3_nt	cdr3_aa
TRBV6-5	.	TRBD1	TRBJ1-2	TGTGCCAGCAGTCGTCAAGGACAGGGGGCTGGTGGCTACACCTTC	CASSRQGQGAGGYTF
TRBV27	few	.	TRBJ1-2	TGTGCCAGCAGTTTATTCGGACCCTATGGCTACACCTTC	CASSLFGPYGYTF
TRBV4-3	.	.	TRBJ1-4	TGCGCCAGCAGCCAAGAGCTGGTTGCAACTAATGAAAAACTGTTTTTT	CASSQELVATNEKLFF
TRBV28	.	.	TRBJ1-5	TGTGCCAGCAGTCTCCATGGGAATCCCAATCAGCCCCAGCATTTT	CASSLHGNPNQPQHF
TRBV19	.	TRBD1	TRBJ2-3	TGTGCCAGTAGTTCCCCGACAGGGTCCCCCACAGATACGCAGTATTTT	CASSSPTGSPTDTQYF
TRBV3-1/TRBV3-2	.	TRBD2	TRBJ2-4	TGTGCCAGCAGCCATCGAGGGACTAGCGGAGAGAAGGGTTTGGCCAAAAACATTCAGTACTTC	CASSHRGTSGEKGLAKNIQYF
TRBV28	.	.	TRBJ1-1	TGTGCCAGCAGTTTAGGGGGGTTAGGCACTGAAGCTTTCTTT	CASSLGGLGTEAFF
TRBV19	.	.	TRBJ1-4	TGTGCCAGCGCCCAAGGGGGTTCTAATGAAAAACTGTTTTTT	CASAQGGSNEKLFF
TRBV6-5	once	.	TRBJ1-3	TGTGCCAGCAGTTACTCCGCTCATCCCTCTGGAAACACCATATATTTT	CASSYSAHPSGNTIYF
TRBV10-3	.	.	TRBJ1-1	TGTGCCATCAAAGGGGTTAGCACTGAAGCTTTCTTT	CAIKGVSTEAFF
TRBV5-4	.	.	TRBJ2-7	TGTGCCAGCAGCTTGTGGAAAGCCTACGAGCAGTACTTC	CASSLWKAYEQYF
TRBV9	.	.	TRBJ2-7	TGTGCCAGCAGCGTAGTGGACAGACCCTACGAGCAGTACTTC	CASSVVDRPYEQYF
TRBV2	few	TRBD1	TRBJ1-2	TGTGCCAGCAGAGGGACAGGGGGAACCTATGGCTACACCTTC	CASRGTGGTYGYTF
TRBV27	.	.	TRBJ1-5	TGTGCCAGCAGTACGGGGACACCCAATCAGCCCCAGCATTTT	CASSTGTPNQPQHF
TRBV29-1	.	.	TRBJ2-7	TGCAGCGTCGAAGGGGGGTTGGGCTCCTACGAGCAGTACTTC	CSVEGGLGSYEQYF
TRBV27	.	.	TRBJ1-5	TGTGCCAGCAGTTTAAATGGACAGTTCAATCAGCCCCAGCATTTT	CASSLNGQFNQPQHF
TRBV15	.	.	TRBJ2-1	TGTGCCACCAGCGGATGGGGTGGCGGGCCCGCCTACAATGAGCAGTTCTTC	CATSGWGGGPAYNEQFF
TRBV6-5	.	TRBD1	TRBJ1-2	TGTGCCAGCAGCGGAGGGGGCCACGGCTACACCTTC	CASSGGGHGYTF
TRBV4-2	.	.	TRBJ2-3	TGTGCCAGCAGCCACGTGAATCATATAGGGGCTAGCACAGATACGCAGTATTTT	CASSHVNHIGASTDTQYF
TRBV2	.	TRBD1	TRBJ1-1	TGTGCCAGCATGGGACAGGGAATGGGTGAAGCTTTCTTT	CASMGQGMGEAFF
TRBV6-1	.	.	TRBJ1-5	TGTGCCAGCAGTGAAGGTGGGAAGCAGCCCCAGCATTTT	CASSEGGKQPQHF
TRBV5-8	.	.	TRBJ1-5	TGTGCCAGCAACTCGGGGAATCAGCCCCAGCATTTT	CASNSGNQPQHF
TRBV6-6	.	TRBD1	TRBJ2-7	TGTGCCAGCAGTTACTCAGGACAGGGTTACTACGAGCAGTACTTC	CASSYSGQGYYEQYF
TRBV5-1	.	TRBD2	TRBJ2-3	TGCGCCAGCAGCGTCCAACCGGGACTAGCGGGAGTGGATACGCAGTATTTT	CASSVQPGLAGVDTQYF
TRBV6-5	.	.	TRBJ2-4	TGTGCCAGCAGAGGTGGGACCGTAGCCAAAAACATTCAGTACTTC	CASRGGTVAKNIQYF
TRBV24-1	few	.	TRBJ2-5	TGTGCCACCAGTGATTTGATGGGGTACAGGTACTTC	CATSDLMGYRYF
TRBV5-4	.	.	TRBJ1-1	TGTGCCAGCAGCTTGAAGGACACTGAAGCTTTCTTT	CASSLKDTEAFF
TRBV5-4	.	.	TRBJ2-5	TGTGCCAGCAGCTTGGGCTGGTCAGGGTCAGAGACCCAGTACTTC	CASSLGWSGSETQYF
TRBV27	.	.	TRBJ1-2	TGTGCCAGCAAAGACCTAGGGGCCATTAACTATGGCTACACCTTC	CASKDLGAINYGYTF
TRBV9	.	.	TRBJ2-7	TGTGCCAGCAGCGTAGGACCGGGCTACGAGCAGTACTTC	CASSVGPGYEQYF
TRBV5-1	many	TRBD1	TRBJ2-1	TGCGCCAGCAGCTTCGGACAGGGTGGGCACAATGAGCAGTTCTTC	CASSFGQGGHNEQFF
TRBV28	.	TRBD1	TRBJ1-1	TGTGCCAGCACCGGGACAGGTGGGCTGGAAGCTTTCTTT	CASTGTGGLEAFF
TRBV28	.	TRBD1	TRBJ2-7	TGTGCCAGCGGTCGACACGCCGGGACAGGGGGACTTTACGAGCAGTACTTC	CASGRHAGTGGLYEQYF
TRBV3-1/TRBV3-2	.	.	TRBJ2-7	TGTGCCAGCAGCCAACCCCCCAACTACGAGCAGTACTTC	CASSQPPNYEQYF
TRBV19	.	.	TRBJ2-1	TGTGCCAGTAGTATCGGGAGCTCCTACAATGAGCAGTTCTTC	CASSIGSSYNEQFF
TRBV24-1	.	.	TRBJ2-1	TGTGCCACCAGTGATTTCTATGAGCAGTTCTTC	CATSDFYEQFF
TRBV12-3/TRBV12-4	once	.	TRBJ1-4	TGTGCCAGCAGTTTAAGCGGTAATGAAAAACTGTTTTTT	CASSLSGNEKLFF
TRBV6-2/TRBV6-3	.	.	TRBJ2-7	TGTGCCAGCAGTTACTCTTTTCGCAAGAGCTCCTACGAGCAGTACTTC	CASSYSFRKSSYEQYF
TRBV19	.	TRBD1	TRBJ1-6	TGTGCCAGTAGTGCCGGACAGGGTATAAATTCACCCCTCCACTTT	CASSAGQGINSPLHF
TRBV10-3	.	TRBD2	TRBJ2-2	TGTGCCATCAGTAAGCGACTAGCGGGAGGATCGAGTACCGGGGAGCTGTTTTTT	CAISKRLAGGSSTGELFF
TRBV5-4	.	.	TRBJ1-5	TGTGCCAGCAGCTTGGGGGACGGAACTAATCAGCCCCAGCATTTT	CASSLGDGTNQPQHF
TRBV18	.	TRBD2	TRBJ2-5	TGTGCCAGCTCATCCCCGACCGGGACTAATCGGGAGACCCAGTACTTC	CASSSPTGTNRETQYF
TRBV15	.	TRBD1	TRBJ1-4	TGTGCCACCAGCAGAGATCAAGGGACAGTAAATGAAAAACTGTTTTTT	CATSRDQGTVNEKLFF
TRBV7-2	.	.	TRBJ2-7	TGTGCCAGCAGCGATTACAACAGGGACGAGCAGTACTTC	CASSDYNRDEQYF
TRBV14	.	.	TRBJ1-1	TGTGCCAGCAGCCAATCCCAGGGGTATGGGACTGAAGCTTTCTTT	CASSQSQGYGTEAFF
TRBV28	.	TRBD1	TRBJ2-5	TGTGCCAGCAGTTCCCGACAGGGGGAGGAGACCCAGTACTTC	CASSSRQGEETQYF
TRBV19	.	.	TRBJ1-4	TGTGCCAGTAGTATCGGACTTAATGAAAAACTGTTTTTT	CASSIGLNEKLFF